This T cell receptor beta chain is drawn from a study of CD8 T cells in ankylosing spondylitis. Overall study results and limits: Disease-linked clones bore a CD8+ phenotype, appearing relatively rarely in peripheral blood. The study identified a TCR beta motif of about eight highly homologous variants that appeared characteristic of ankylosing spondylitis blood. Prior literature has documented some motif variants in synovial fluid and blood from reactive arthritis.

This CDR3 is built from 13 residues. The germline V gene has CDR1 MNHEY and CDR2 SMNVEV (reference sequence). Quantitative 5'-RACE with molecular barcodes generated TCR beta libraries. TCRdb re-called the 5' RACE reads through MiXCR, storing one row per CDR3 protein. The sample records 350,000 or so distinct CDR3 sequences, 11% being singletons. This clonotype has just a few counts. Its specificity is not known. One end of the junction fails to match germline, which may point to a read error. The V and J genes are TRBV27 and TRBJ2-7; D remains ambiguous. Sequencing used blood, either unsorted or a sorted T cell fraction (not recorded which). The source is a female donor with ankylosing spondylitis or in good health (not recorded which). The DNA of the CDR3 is TGTGCCAGCAGGAGAATTAGCTCCTTCGAGCAGTACTTC. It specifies CASRRISSFEQYF.